This T cell receptor beta chain was found in a study of blood T cell repertoires in COVID-19. The overall study: Acute-phase and convalescent COVID-19 samples originated in the United States, Italy and Spain. In each case, the material was cDNA or gDNA derived from T cells, B-cell-depleted T cells, or PBMCs.

In the original workflow: Amplification from reference gene primers served as the basis for estimated nucleated cell counts. The table came from immunoSEQ multiplex PCR; TCRdb's copy has only in-frame clones and leaves some out. V, J and clone size are those of that table, while D and trimming were read from the DNA. The data show 100,000 to 150,000 clones, about 86% seen once. This CDR3 contains 21 residues. The V segment lost 0 bases and the J segment 5 bases; nucleotides outside the gene matches: 19. CDR1 and CDR2 (germline): LNHDA, SQIVND (reference sequence). This sequence was found in a woman aged 50 to 60 with active or convalescent COVID-19. The sequenced sample consisted of peripheral blood. This chain joins TRBV19 and TRBJ2-3; TRBD2 aligns across 11 bases. CDR3: CASSIDWDNGQLAGVGDTQYF. The CDR3 coding sequence is TGTGCCAGTAGTATAGATTGGGATAATGGCCAACTAGCGGGAGTTGGAGATACGCAGTATTTT. Variable domain in full (rest from reference TRBV19 and TRBJ2-3): DGGITQSPKYLFRKEGQNVTLSCEQNLNHDAMYWYRQDPGQGLRLIYYSQIVNDFQKGDIAEGYSVSREKKESFPLTVTSAQKNPTAFYLCASSIDWDNGQLAGVGDTQYFGPGTRLTVL.